The 7 T cell receptor beta chains below were found in one sample sequenced in a study of blood T cell repertoires in COVID-19. Repertoires were generated with immunoSEQ multiplex PCR, while TCRdb's copy carries only in-frame clones and drops some. The sample records about 140,000 clones, about 74% being singletons. Specimen: peripheral blood. The receptors come from a man in his fifties or sixties with acute or convalescent COVID-19.

This chain joins TRBV6-5 and TRBJ2-1; 13 bases map to TRBD2. This CDR3 is built from 16 residues. Germline V gives CDR1 MNHEY, CDR2 SVGAGI. The V segment lost 2 bases and the J segment 10 bases; nucleotides outside the gene matches: 8. Written as DNA, the CDR3 is TGTGCCAGCAGTTACCGAGGGACTAGCGGGGTGGGCGAGCAGTTCTTC. This translates into CASSYRGTSGVGEQFF.

V and J are TRBV7-8 and TRBJ2-3, with 15 bases that match TRBD2. Germline assignment: CDR1 SGHVS and CDR2 FQNEAQ. Trimming at V came to 5 bases and at J to 5 bases, leaving 5 bases not matched to a gene. This CDR3 is built from 16 residues. DNA for the CDR3: TGTGCCAGCAGCAGGGGACTAGCGGGGGGTTTAGATACGCAGTATTTT. It specifies CASSRGLAGGLDTQYF.

Notes on this clone: At the DNA level, this CDR3 is encoded by other sequences in the same sample as well. This chain connects TRBV7-3 to TRBJ2-1; the D is unclear. From germline, CDR1 is SGHTA and CDR2 FQGTGA. The CDR3 sequence is 14 residues long. Between the trimmed V and J ends, which lost 2 bases and 0 bases, there was a span of 5 bases. The CDR3: CASSLGSSYNEQFF. For the CDR3, the DNA is TGTGCCAGCAGCTTAGGCAGCTCCTACAATGAGCAGTTCTTC.

A single count supports this clone. This chain joins TRBV30 and TRBJ1-4; D is possibly TRBD1 (5 bases). V lost 0 bases, J lost 3 bases, and 11 bases lay in between. Germline V gives CDR1 GTSNPN, CDR2 SVGIG (reference sequence). This CDR3 has 15 amino acids. The CDR3 DNA follows: TGTGCCTGGAGTGTCGGAGACAGATCTAATGAAAAACTGTTTTTT. Amino acids: CAWSVGDRSNEKLFF.

The chain joins TRBV9 to TRBJ2-5, with D possibly being TRBD1 (6 bases). In germline, CDR1 is SGDLS, CDR2 YYNGEE. This CDR3 spans 13 amino acids. Trimming shortened V by 4 bases and J by 3 bases, and 10 bases separated the two germline ends. This CDR3 is CASSPRTEETQYF. Written as DNA, the CDR3 is TGTGCCAGCAGCCCCCGGACAGAAGAGACCCAGTACTTC.

This clone was recorded only once. This chain connects TRBV5-1 to TRBJ2-3; TRBD2 aligns across 9 bases. Trimming cost V 1 base and J 2 bases; bases outside gene matches: 8. The CDR3 is 17 residues long. CDR1 and CDR2 (germline): SGHRS, YFSETQ. The CDR3 loop is CASSLLEAGGNTDTQYF. CDR3 coding DNA: TGCGCCAGCAGCTTGCTCGAAGCGGGGGGCAACACAGATACGCAGTATTTT.

The CDR3 sequence: CASSWDRRGDEKLFF. The CDR3 bases are TGTGCCAGCAGTTGGGACAGGCGAGGAGATGAAAAACTGTTTTTT. The chain is built from TRBV28 and TRBJ1-4; 8 nucleotides agree with TRBD1. V was clipped by 4 bases and J by 6 bases; unmatched bases: 7. The CDR3 has 15 amino acids. Germline loops: CDR1 MDHEN, CDR2 SYDVKM. Drawing the rest from reference TRBV28 and TRBJ1-4, the complete variable domain is DVKVTQSSRYLVKRTGEKVFLECVQDMDHENMFWYRQDPGLGLRLIYFSYDVKMKEKGDIPEGYSVSREKKERFSLILESASTNQTSMYLCASSWDRRGDEKLFFGSGTQLSVL.